These 20 T cell receptor beta chains were sequenced from one sample in a study of CD8 T cells in Susac syndrome. The RNA input was roughly 0.45 to 1 ug, and it was reverse transcribed with random hexamers. From the immunoSEQ multiplex PCR reads, TCRdb called clonotypes with MiXCR, one entry per CDR3 protein. The sample carries 330,000 or so distinct CDR3 sequences, approximately 85% recorded once. Sequencing input: CD8+ T cells from PBMCs. The receptors shown here come from a human donor with multiple sclerosis.

J is TRBJ1-5 and V is TRBV7-3, with 7 bases matching TRBD1. Per the germline V gene, CDR1 is SGHTA and CDR2 is FQGTGA. The CDR3 loop spans 16 amino acids. V was clipped by 4 bases and J by 2 bases; unmatched bases: 8. Here the CDR3 DNA reads TGTGCCAGCAGCTCCTTACAGGGGATGGGCAATCAGCCCCAGCATTTT. This codes for CASSSLQGMGNQPQHF.

The chain recombines TRBV24-1 with TRBJ2-5; 11 nucleotides agree with TRBD2. The CDR3 is 16 residues long. Germline V lookup: CDR1 KGHDR, CDR2 SFDVKD. Unmatched junction bases numbered 6, after V lost 5 bases and J lost 2 bases. The CDR3 sequence: CATSAGLAVLQETQYF. The CDR3, as DNA: TGTGCCACCAGTGCGGGACTAGCGGTACTACAAGAGACCCAGTACTTC.

A single count supports this clonotype. As DNA, the CDR3 is TGTGCCAGCAGTGATACAGGCTTCAATCAGCCCCAGCATTTT. Residues: CASSDTGFNQPQHF. The chain combines TRBV6-6 with TRBJ1-5; maybe TRBD1 (5 bases). The CDR3 runs to 14 residues. V was cut by 5 bases and J by 3 bases, with 11 bases left in between. Looked up from germline, CDR1 is MNHNY and CDR2 is SVGAGI (reference sequence).

J is TRBJ1-2 and V is TRBV4-3; D is undetermined. V was cut by 0 bases and J by 6 bases, with 14 bases left in between. Germline CDR1 is LGHNA and CDR2 is YSLEER. The CDR3 runs to 15 residues. The CDR3 sequence is CASSQDIAVRHGYTF. The CDR3 DNA sequence: TGCGCCAGCAGCCAAGATATAGCAGTTAGACATGGCTACACCTTC.

J is TRBJ1-3 and V is TRBV28; D unresolved. With 7 bases removed from V and 6 bases from J, the gap between germline ends came to 13 bases. Germline V gene lookup returns CDR1 MDHEN and CDR2 SYDVKM. CDR3 length equals 13 residues. CDR3 loop: CASNKAPENTIYF. CDR3 coding DNA: TGTGCCAGCAATAAAGCCCCCGAAAACACCATATATTTT.

The chain carries TRBV19 and TRBJ2-1; tentative D call: TRBD1 (5 bases). The ends were cut back, 2 bases at V and 2 bases at J, with 13 bases in the middle. The CDR3 totals 16 residues. Germline-derived CDR1 and CDR2 are LNHDA and SQIVND (reference sequence). The CDR3 spells CASSIRGSATYNEQFF. In DNA form, the CDR3 reads TGTGCCAGTAGTATAAGGGGCAGCGCAACCTACAATGAGCAGTTCTTC.

The sample holds one count of this clonotype. The V call is TRBV2, the J call TRBJ1-4, with TRBD1 matching 10 bases. Germline CDR1 SNHLY, CDR2 FYNNEI. V trimming: 8 bases; J trimming: 8 bases; junction bases outside the gene matches: 14. This CDR3 is 16 amino acids long. CDR3: CASWDRDRGFREKLFF. The CDR3 DNA reads as TGTGCCAGCTGGGACCGGGACAGGGGCTTTCGCGAAAAACTGTTTTTT. The variable domain in full, completed from reference TRBV2 and TRBJ1-4, reads EPEVTQTPSHQVTQMGQEVILRCVPISNHLYFYWYRQILGQKVEFLVSFYNNEISEKSEIFDDQFSVERPDGSNFTLKIRSTKLEDSAMYFCASWDRDRGFREKLFFGSGTQLSVL.

This rearrangement joins TRBV12-3 or TRBV12-4 to TRBJ1-2; 8 bases map to TRBD1. Trimming cost V 3 bases and J 0 bases; bases outside gene matches: 9. This CDR3 contains 17 residues. The CDR3 spells CASSFAGQASPNYGYTF. The CDR3 region has the DNA TGTGCCAGCAGTTTCGCGGGACAGGCGTCCCCTAACTATGGCTACACCTTC.

The V gene is TRBV27, the J gene TRBJ2-7; 7 bases fit TRBD2. This CDR3 has 14 amino acids. Per germline, CDR1 MNHEY and CDR2 SMNVEV (reference sequence). V lost 2 bases to trimming and J lost 6 bases; unmatched junction nucleotides: 7. CDR3 nucleotide sequence: TGTGCCAGCAGTTTAAGCGGGATCTCGGGCGAGCAGTACTTC. This sequence encodes CASSLSGISGEQYF.

CDR3 sequence: CASSSGQPTNYGYTF. CDR3 nucleotide sequence: TGTGCCAGCAGTTCGGGACAGCCCACAAACTATGGCTACACCTTC. This chain uses TRBV6-5 with TRBJ1-2; 7 nucleotides match TRBD1. The CDR3 runs 15 residues. CDR1 and CDR2 (germline): MNHEY, SVGAGI. J gave up 2 bases and V 4 bases, and 7 bases lay outside the gene matches.

As DNA, the CDR3 is TGTGCCAGCAGCCCCCGACAGGGGGGAGGACAGCCCCAGCATTTT. The encoded protein is CASSPRQGGGQPQHF. This chain uses TRBV5-8 with TRBJ1-5, with 9 bases lining up with TRBD1. Trimming cost V 4 bases and J 7 bases; bases outside gene matches: 9. CDR3 length: 15 amino acids. Germline CDR1 reads SGHTS; CDR2 reads YDEGEE.

In DNA, the CDR3 is TGCAGTGCTCCCCGCGGGGGGGGGACTGAAGCTTTCTTT. Residues: CSAPRGGGTEAFF. The V and J genes are TRBV20-1 and TRBJ1-1; D might be TRBD1 (5 bases). The CDR3 consists of 13 residues. Germline V gives CDR1 DFQATT, CDR2 SNEGSKA (reference sequence). Trimming took off 5 bases at V and 5 bases at J, with 15 bases between the two ends.

This chain connects TRBV7-2 to TRBJ1-5; TRBD1 matches 9 bases. Per germline, CDR1 SGHTA and CDR2 FQGNSA. V lost 1 base to trimming and J lost 4 bases; unmatched junction nucleotides: 2. The CDR3 is 15 amino acids. The CDR3 sequence is CASSLGGQGNQPQHF. In DNA, the CDR3 is TGTGCCAGCAGCTTAGGTGGACAGGGGAATCAGCCCCAGCATTTT. The full variable domain, rest sourced from reference TRBV7-2 and TRBJ1-5, is GAGVSQSPSNKVTEKGKDVELRCDPISGHTALYWYRQSLGQGLEFLIYFQGNSAPDKSGLPSDRFSAERTGGSVSTLTIQRTQQEDSAVYLCASSLGGQGNQPQHFGDGTRLSIL.

The V and J genes are TRBV14 and TRBJ2-7; 7 nucleotides align to TRBD2. The CDR3 sequence is 15 residues long. Germline CDR1 SGHDN, CDR2 FVKESK. Trimming at V came to 4 bases and at J to 5 bases, leaving 11 bases not matched to a gene. CDR3 residues: CASSPLGGRMNEQYF. The CDR3 bases are TGTGCCAGCAGCCCCCTGGGGGGGAGGATGAACGAGCAGTACTTC.

This clonotype has just one count. CDR3 amino acids: CASSHAWTGGGTEAFF. The DNA for the CDR3 is TGCGCCAGCAGCCATGCTTGGACAGGGGGGGGCACTGAAGCTTTCTTT. This rearrangement joins TRBV4-3 to TRBJ1-1; TRBD1 matches 10 bases. The CDR3 is 16 residues long. Germline V gene sequence: CDR1 LGHNA, CDR2 YSLEER. The J segment lost 4 bases and the V segment lost 3 bases, leaving 8 bases of the junction unmatched.

The rearrangement joins TRBV5-4 to TRBJ2-7; D is perhaps TRBD1 or TRBD2 (5 bases each). The CDR3 has 14 amino acids. Germline V gene sequence: CDR1 SGHNT, CDR2 YYREEE (reference sequence). Between the trimmed V and J ends, which lost 5 bases and 0 bases, there was a span of 12 bases. CDR3 loop: CASSFWGISYEQYF. The CDR3 nucleotides read TGTGCCAGCAGTTTTTGGGGGATCTCCTACGAGCAGTACTTC.

The gene calls are TRBV5-4 and TRBJ1-1; tentative D call: TRBD1 (5 bases). V gave up 0 bases and J gave up 1 base, with 10 bases separating them. The CDR3 is 15 amino acids. Germline CDR1 reads SGHNT; CDR2 reads YYREEE (reference sequence). In nucleotides, the CDR3 is TGTGCCAGCAGCTTGGTGTGGCAGGGGAACACTGAAGCTTTCTTT. Translation gives CASSLVWQGNTEAFF.

The chain carries TRBV20-1 and TRBJ1-1, with 7 bases identical to TRBD1. This CDR3 region has 16 residues. V shed 2 bases and J 5 bases; nucleotides not matched to a gene: 14. CDR1 and CDR2 (germline): DFQATT, SNEGSKA (reference sequence). The CDR3 reads CSARPGDRVRSTEAFF. For the CDR3, the DNA is TGCAGTGCTAGACCTGGAGACAGGGTTCGGTCGACTGAAGCTTTCTTT.

The V call is TRBV15, the J call TRBJ1-1; a weak D match, TRBD1 (5 bases). V lost 4 bases, J lost 10 bases, and 16 bases lay in between. CDR3 length: 13 amino acids. The germline V gene has CDR1 LNHNV and CDR2 YYDKDF (reference sequence). Here the CDR3 DNA reads TGTGCCACCAGCACCGGGACGGCCCTGGGAGCTTTCTTT. It yields the protein CATSTGTALGAFF. The complete variable domain, with remaining parts taken from reference TRBV15 and TRBJ1-1, reads DAMVIQNPRYQVTQFGKPVTLSCSQTLNHNVMYWYQQKSSQAPKLLFHYYDKDFNNEADTPDNFQSRRPNTSFCFLDIRSPGLGDTAMYLCATSTGTALGAFFGQGTRLTVV.

The rearrangement joins TRBV30 to TRBJ1-1; D may be TRBD1 (5 bases). V lost 5 bases, J lost 2 bases, and 12 bases lay in between. Germline V gene data show CDR1 as GTSNPN and CDR2 as SVGIG (reference sequence). CDR3 length: 13 residues. CDR3 DNA: TGTGCCTGGGGAATGGGGGGTAACACTGAAGCTTTCTTT. Amino acids: CAWGMGGNTEAFF.